The T cell receptor beta chain under discussion was sequenced for a study of blood T cell repertoires in COVID-19. Study-wide background: Collection of acute and convalescent COVID-19 samples took place in the United States, Italy and Spain.

In assigning cohorts, the study relied on participant-reported clinical history. Cohort 3 recovered donors had two negative PCRs, clearance, or symptom resolution. The V end was cut by 5 bases, the J end by 2 bases, with 19 bases between. CDR1 is SGHVS and CDR2 is FQNEAQ in the germline V gene. CDR3 length equals 17 residues. Original handling: Nucleated cell counts were estimated from reference gene primer amplification. Here immunoSEQ multiplex PCR was the method, and the copy in TCRdb shows in-frame clones only, minus some. V and J calls and clone size are those listed in that table; D and trimming were worked out from the DNA. The sample carries a few hundred thousand clones, 84% recorded once.

The specimen sequenced was PBMCs or T cells enriched from blood (not recorded which). The rearrangement uses TRBV7-8 and TRBJ2-1; perhaps TRBD1 as D (5 bases). This receptor was taken from a woman between 35 and 50 years old who had recovered from COVID-19. The CDR3 nucleotides read TGTGCCAGCAGCAAAGCCGCAGGGATTTACACCTACAATGAGCAGTTCTTC. This gives the protein CASSKAAGIYTYNEQFF. Complete variable domain (other parts from reference TRBV7-8 and TRBJ2-1): GAGVSQSPRYKVAKRGQDVALRCDPISGHVSLFWYQQALGQGPEFLTYFQNEAQLDKSGLPSDRFFAERPEGSVSTLKIQRTQQEDSAVYLCASSKAAGIYTYNEQFFGPGTRLTVL.